These T cell receptor beta chains were read from a single sample in a study of blood T cell repertoires in COVID-19. The method was immunoSEQ multiplex PCR; TCRdb's version includes in-frame clones alone and lacks a portion of them. The sample consists of more than 300,000 clones, about 87% of them appearing once. Sequenced: PBMCs or T cells enriched from blood (not recorded which). The receptors shown here come from a man aged 35 to 55 in a cohort exposed to, infected with or recovered from COVID-19 (not recorded which). Both conserved end residues are part of each CDR3. Each record gives: clone size, V gene, J gene, D gene, CDR3 protein, CDR3 DNA. D genes are given only for firm matches. For some rows the clone size is stated as once, few or many, or as a class when expanded; others skip it.

>NA|TRBV7-8|TRBJ2-2|NA
CASSLDRANTGELFF
TGTGCCAGCAGCTTAGACAGGGCGAACACCGGGGAGCTGTTTTTT
>NA|TRBV29-1|TRBJ1-1|NA
CSVSTGMNTEAFF
TGCAGCGTTTCCACAGGGATGAACACTGAAGCTTTCTTT
>NA|TRBV5-4|TRBJ2-2|TRBD2
CASSLAYGRALNTGELFF
TGTGCCAGCAGCTTGGCTTACGGGAGGGCCCTTAACACCGGGGAGCTGTTTTTT
>NA|TRBV28|TRBJ1-6|NA
CASSLGVGSPLHF
TGTGCCAGCAGCCTAGGGGTGGGTTCACCCCTCCACTTT
>NA|TRBV29-1|TRBJ1-5|TRBD1
CSVKQGAGQPQHF
TGCAGCGTAAAACAGGGGGCCGGTCAGCCCCAGCATTTT
>NA|TRBV5-1|TRBJ2-5|NA
CASSLRGPDTGGETQYF
TGCGCCAGCAGCTTGAGAGGGCCCGATACTGGTGGAGAGACCCAGTACTTC
>NA|TRBV3-1/TRBV3-2|TRBJ2-1|TRBD2
CASSRFPGTSGRRGEQFF
TGTGCCAGCAGCAGATTCCCCGGGACTAGCGGGAGGCGGGGTGAGCAGTTCTTC
>NA|TRBV5-5|TRBJ2-7|NA
CASSLSPGVARAAYEQYF
TGTGCCAGCAGCTTGAGTCCAGGGGTGGCGAGAGCGGCCTACGAGCAGTACTTC
>NA|TRBV5-1|TRBJ1-1|TRBD1
CASSWGQMNTEAFF
TGCGCCAGCAGCTGGGGACAGATGAACACTGAAGCTTTCTTT
>NA|TRBV5-1|TRBJ1-2|TRBD1
CASSLGGQQFYGYTF
TGCGCCAGCAGCTTGGGGGGACAGCAATTCTATGGCTACACCTTC
>NA|TRBV5-1|TRBJ1-6|NA
CASSFQGFFNSPLHF
TGCGCCAGCAGCTTCCAGGGTTTTTTTAATTCACCCCTCCACTTT
>NA|TRBV6-5|TRBJ2-3|NA
CASCMSGPSTDTQYF
TGTGCCAGCTGTATGAGCGGGCCGAGCACAGATACGCAGTATTTT
>NA|TRBV29-1|TRBJ2-2|TRBD2
CSVVAGVMNGELFF
TGCAGCGTTGTAGCGGGAGTAATGAACGGGGAGCTGTTTTTT
>NA|TRBV11-2|TRBJ2-5|NA
CASSFSRQETQYF
TGTGCCAGCAGCTTCTCGAGACAAGAGACCCAGTACTTC
>once|TRBV30|TRBJ1-3|NA
CAWSVGVPGNTIYF
TGTGCCTGGAGTGTGGGCGTTCCCGGAAACACCATATATTTT
>NA|TRBV19|TRBJ1-5|TRBD1
CASSRDRGPPQHF
TGTGCCAGTAGTAGGGACAGGGGTCCGCCCCAGCATTTT
>NA|TRBV28|TRBJ2-7|TRBD1
CASFGTDNYEQYF
TGTGCCAGCTTCGGGACAGACAATTACGAGCAGTACTTC
>once|TRBV5-1|TRBJ1-1|NA
CASSLGSVMNTEAFF
TGCGCCAGCAGCTTGGGGTCGGTCATGAACACTGAAGCTTTCTTT